The rows below give T cell receptor beta chains drawn from one sample of a study of CD8 T cells in ankylosing spondylitis. Each CDR3 protein is one row after TCRdb ran MiXCR on the 5' RACE reads. The repertoire holds some 70,000 distinct CDR3 sequences, with roughly 5.2% as singletons. Material for sequencing was blood, either unsorted or a sorted T cell fraction (not recorded which). Source of these receptors: a male donor with ankylosing spondylitis or in good health (not recorded which). The CDR3 runs from the conserved cysteine through the conserved F or W. Fields, in order: J gene, clone size, V gene, D gene, CDR3 length, CDR3 protein, CDR3 DNA. D genes are given only for firm matches. Clone size is given for some rows only: seen once, a few or many times, or a class if the clone is expanded.

TRBJ2-1 many TRBV16 . 14 CASSQFRPDNEQFF TGTGCCAGCAGCCAATTCAGGCCAGACAATGAGCAGTTCTTC
TRBJ2-3 . TRBV7-2 TRBD2 16 CASSQGGRGNTDTQYF TGTGCCAGCAGCCAAGGTGGGCGGGGGAACACAGATACGCAGTATTTT
TRBJ2-3 many TRBV5-1 . 15 CASSLRGRSTDTQYF TGCGCCAGCAGCTTGAGGGGTAGATCCACAGATACGCAGTATTTT
TRBJ2-7 many TRBV6-1 TRBD1 14 CASSTGQGAGEQYF TGTGCCAGCAGTACAGGACAGGGGGCGGGCGAGCAGTACTTC
TRBJ2-7 many TRBV29-1 . 13 CSAQTGNSYEQYF TGCAGCGCCCAGACGGGTAACTCCTACGAGCAGTACTTC
TRBJ1-5 many TRBV20-1 . 15 CSASQGEISNQPQHF TGCAGTGCTAGTCAAGGGGAGATTAGCAATCAGCCCCAGCATTTT
TRBJ1-4 many TRBV29-1 TRBD1 15 CSVASPGTGITGLFF TGCAGCGTGGCTTCCCCCGGGACAGGGATAACGGGGCTGTTTTTT
TRBJ2-2 many TRBV20-1 TRBD2 15 CSASDSGGNTGELFF TGCAGTGCTAGCGATAGCGGGGGAAACACCGGGGAGCTGTTTTTT
TRBJ1-1 . TRBV7-9 TRBD1 16 CASSLGSGTGNTEAFF TGTGCCAGCAGCTTAGGTTCTGGGACAGGAAACACTGAAGCTTTCTTT
TRBJ2-5 many TRBV6-1 . 14 CASSPASYQETQYF TGTGCCAGCAGTCCAGCGTCGTACCAAGAGACCCAGTACTTC
TRBJ2-1 many TRBV3-1 . 15 CASSQDPSSYNEQFF TGTGCCAGCAGCCAAGACCCCAGCTCCTACAATGAGCAGTTCTTC
TRBJ1-6 many TRBV7-3 . 13 CASSLERLSPLHF TGTGCCAGCAGCTTAGAAAGGCTCTCACCCCTCCACTTT
TRBJ2-3 . TRBV20-1 . 16 CSVRDRRGGSTDTQYF TGCAGTGTTAGAGATCGCCGAGGCGGGAGCACAGATACGCAGTATTTT
TRBJ2-1 many TRBV3-1 TRBD2 19 CASSPQTSGGLSSYNEQFF TGTGCCAGCAGCCCCCAAACTAGCGGGGGCCTTAGCTCCTACAATGAGCAGTTCTTC
TRBJ2-3 many TRBV6-1 TRBD2 15 CASTPPATSGGTQYF TGTGCCAGCACCCCCCCTGCGACTAGCGGTGGTACGCAGTATTTT
TRBJ2-1 many TRBV2 TRBD2 14 CASKGLAGLNEQFF TGTGCCAGCAAGGGACTAGCGGGCCTCAATGAGCAGTTCTTC
TRBJ2-1 many TRBV28 . 15 CATLPERGAGNEQFF TGTGCCACCCTCCCGGAGAGGGGGGCAGGCAATGAGCAGTTCTTC
TRBJ2-5 medium-sized TRBV29-1 . 13 CSVEIWGAETQYF TGCAGCGTTGAAATTTGGGGAGCGGAGACCCAGTACTTC
TRBJ2-1 few TRBV20-1 . 13 CSAWDTRKGEQFF TGCAGTGCTTGGGATACTAGGAAGGGTGAGCAGTTCTTC
TRBJ2-1 many TRBV23-1 TRBD1 15 CASSQSRQGENEQFF TGCGCCAGCAGTCAATCGAGACAGGGAGAGAATGAGCAGTTCTTC
TRBJ2-1 many TRBV14 TRBD2 16 CASSQTGGSSYNEQFF TGTGCCAGCAGCCAAACGGGGGGGAGCTCCTACAATGAGCAGTTCTTC
TRBJ2-5 many TRBV12-3/TRBV12-4 . 12 CASTLDRETQYF TGTGCCAGCACCCTAGACCGGGAGACCCAGTACTTC
TRBJ1-1 many TRBV7-2 . 16 CASRPRSRSSNTEAFF TGTGCCAGCAGGCCCCGGTCCCGTTCTTCGAACACTGAAGCTTTCTTT
TRBJ1-1 many TRBV3-1 . 14 CASSRAGVVAEAFF TGTGCCAGCAGCCGAGCAGGGGTGGTAGCTGAAGCTTTCTTT
TRBJ1-5 many TRBV11-1 TRBD1 18 CASSSGPLITGGLPPQHF TGTGCCAGCAGCTCCGGGCCACTTATCACAGGGGGCCTCCCGCCCCAGCATTTT
TRBJ2-7 many TRBV28 . 17 CASSFRLDRLSSYEQYF TGTGCCAGCAGTTTTCGACTTGACAGGCTGAGCTCCTACGAGCAGTACTTC
TRBJ1-1 many TRBV6-1 . 14 CASIRDMGAYEAFF TGTGCCAGCATCCGGGACATGGGAGCTTATGAAGCTTTCTTT
TRBJ1-1 many TRBV5-1 . 11 CASTSGSQAFF TGCGCCAGCACCTCAGGTTCCCAAGCTTTCTTT
TRBJ2-2 many TRBV6-5 . 14 CASSYRDLSGELFF TGTGCCAGCAGTTACCGGGACCTCTCCGGGGAGCTGTTTTTT
TRBJ2-1 many TRBV3-1 TRBD2 17 CASSRGLAGGRTNEQFF TGTGCCAGCAGCAGGGGACTAGCGGGGGGGCGAACCAATGAGCAGTTCTTC
TRBJ2-2 few TRBV27 TRBD1 16 CASIGQGATNTGELFF TGTGCCAGCATTGGGCAGGGGGCAACGAACACCGGGGAGCTGTTTTTT
TRBJ2-1 many TRBV3-1 . 15 CASSQDWGAHNEQFF TGTGCCAGCAGCCAAGATTGGGGGGCGCATAATGAGCAGTTCTTC
TRBJ2-5 many TRBV29-1 . 12 CSVKTSSETQYF TGCAGCGTCAAGACTAGTTCGGAGACCCAGTACTTC
TRBJ1-5 many TRBV7-8 . 18 CASSLLGRTAFSNQPQHF TGTGCCAGCAGCTTACTTGGACGGACAGCCTTTAGCAATCAGCCCCAGCATTTT
TRBJ1-2 . TRBV28 . 14 CASSDPGLNYGYTF TGTGCCAGCAGTGACCCGGGACTGAACTATGGCTACACCTTC
TRBJ2-1 many TRBV27 . 12 CASQDPYNEQFF TGTGCCAGCCAGGACCCCTACAATGAGCAGTTCTTC
TRBJ2-5 many TRBV10-3 TRBD2 13 CAIAASGEETQYF TGTGCCATCGCGGCTAGCGGGGAGGAGACCCAGTACTTC
TRBJ2-1 many TRBV6-1 . 15 CASSGGRGRLDEQFF TGTGCCAGTTCTGGAGGTCGGGGGCGTCTCGATGAGCAGTTCTTC
TRBJ2-7 many TRBV28 . 12 CASSRGSTRQYF TGTGCCAGCAGTAGAGGTTCTACGAGGCAGTACTTC
TRBJ1-2 many TRBV20-1 . 14 CSAGPRTARYGYTF TGCAGTGCTGGACCTCGGACGGCCCGCTATGGCTACACCTTC
TRBJ1-2 many TRBV6-5 TRBD1 15 CASSRRQGRNYGYTF TGTGCCAGCAGCCGTAGACAGGGGCGTAACTATGGCTACACCTTC